These 24 T cell receptor beta chains were all obtained from the same sample, sequenced in a study of OX40 agonist ivuxolimab in advanced cancers. Produced via immunoSEQ multiplex PCR; TCRdb's table is partial and in-frame only. The table includes 75,000 to 95,000 clones, about 85% detected once. Specimen: CD4+ or CD8+ T cells sorted from blood, collected in a trial of the OX40 agonist ivuxolimab. These TCRs come from an adult with an advanced solid tumor such as melanoma, head and neck, liver or kidney cancer.

V is TRBV19 and J is TRBJ1-5; D is uncertain. CDR1 is LNHDA and CDR2 is SQIVND in the germline V gene (reference sequence). There are 15 residues in the CDR3. Trimming removed 3 bases at V and 1 base at J, with 10 bases between. For the CDR3, the DNA is TGTGCCAGTAGTATGTGGGGAGGCAGCAATCAGCCCCAGCATTTT. It is translated as CASSMWGGSNQPQHF.

The chain couples TRBV28 to TRBJ1-2; D not resolved. Looked up from germline, CDR1 is MDHEN and CDR2 is SYDVKM. Trimming shortened V by 5 bases and J by 4 bases, and 11 bases separated the two germline ends. The CDR3 runs to 13 residues. In nucleotides, the CDR3 is TGTGCCAGCAGTACCACCCGGGTCTATGGCTACACCTTC. It yields the protein CASSTTRVYGYTF.

The table lists this clone with a count of one. The rearrangement links TRBV19 to TRBJ1-5; 8 bases map to TRBD1. V dropped 3 bases and J dropped 5; count of bases not matched to a gene: 9. The CDR3 is 16 amino acids. CDR1 is LNHDA, CDR2 SQIVND, per germline (reference sequence). The CDR3 nucleotides are TGTGCCAGTAGTATCAGCCCGGACAGGGAGCATCAGCCCCAGCATTTT. Its protein product is CASSISPDREHQPQHF.

This clone occurred once. The gene calls are TRBV7-2 and TRBJ2-7, with TRBD1 as a possible D gene (6 bases). The CDR3 extends over 15 amino acids. The germline V and J ends were trimmed by 1 base and 4 bases, with 14 bases remaining between them. Germline CDR1 and CDR2: SGHTA and FQGNSA. DNA for the CDR3: TGTGCCAGCAGCTTAGAAGGCAGGGGCCCATACGAGCAGTACTTC. Translating gives CASSLEGRGPYEQYF.

In this sample, this clone turned up once. This chain links TRBV5-5 with TRBJ2-7; the match to TRBD1 covers 7 bases. Trimming removed 4 bases from V and 1 base from J; junction bases left unmatched: 2. The germline V gene has CDR1 SGHKS and CDR2 YYEKEE (reference sequence). The CDR3 length is 13 residues. CDR3 coding DNA: TGTGCCAGCAGCCGGGGACAGTCCTACGAGCAGTACTTC. This sequence encodes CASSRGQSYEQYF.

The genes are TRBV6-5 and TRBJ1-2; weak D call: TRBD1 (5 bases). Germline loops: CDR1 MNHEY, CDR2 SVGAGI. There are 13 residues in the CDR3. V lost 5 bases and J 5 bases, leaving 12 bases between the germline ends. The CDR3, as DNA: TGTGCCAGCAGTCGCGGTGAGGGGTATGGCTACACCTTC. Translation gives CASSRGEGYGYTF.

This clone was observed a single time. V gene TRBV10-3 combines with J gene TRBJ2-7; 9 bases map to TRBD1. This CDR3 spans 16 amino acids. The germline CDR1 and CDR2 sequences are ENHRY and SYGVKD. V was pared by 6 bases and J by 6 bases, with 15 bases of the junction left unmatched. CDR3 sequence (DNA): TGTGCCATCAGAACAACCTCGGGACAGGGTACAACCGAGCAGTACTTC. This sequence encodes CAIRTTSGQGTTEQYF.

V gene TRBV5-4 combines with J gene TRBJ1-2, with TRBD1 as a possible D gene (6 bases). V dropped 3 bases and J dropped 3 bases, with 9 bases sitting between them. The CDR3 length is 13 residues. The germline V gene encodes CDR1 SGHNT and CDR2 YYREEE (reference sequence). CDR3 loop: CASSSDSYYGYTF. The CDR3 DNA reads as TGTGCCAGCAGCTCGGACAGTTACTATGGCTACACCTTC.

The chain has TRBV11-2 and TRBJ2-2; no reliable D call. This CDR3 contains 14 residues. Looked up from germline, CDR1 is SGHAT and CDR2 is FQNNGV. The ends were cut back, 1 base at V and 12 bases at J, with 15 bases in the middle. The CDR3 DNA reads TGTGCCAGCAGCTTAGGTGCGGCCACCCCTCAGCTGTTTTTT. This sequence encodes CASSLGAATPQLFF.

V is TRBV29-1 and J is TRBJ1-1, with TRBD1 as a possible D gene (5 bases). V lost 6 bases, J lost 3 bases, and 14 bases lay in between. The CDR3 covers 13 residues. In germline, CDR1 is SQVTM, CDR2 ANQGSEA. This chain's CDR3 is CSVPQGRDTEAFF. The CDR3 nucleotides read TGCAGCGTACCCCAGGGAAGGGACACTGAAGCTTTCTTT.

The gene calls are TRBV5-6 and TRBJ1-3, with TRBD1 matching over 9 bases. V dropped 1 base and J dropped 5; count of bases not matched to a gene: 7. This CDR3 spans 16 amino acids. Per the germline V gene, CDR1 is SGHDT and CDR2 is YYEEEE. In nucleotides, the CDR3 is TGTGCCAGCAGCTTGATATCCGGGACAGGGAGAAACACCATATATTTT. Protein product: CASSLISGTGRNTIYF.

This chain links TRBV6-5 with TRBJ2-7, with D perhaps matching TRBD2 (5 bases). V gave up 8 bases and J gave up 6 bases, with 11 bases separating them. CDR3 length: 11 amino acids. The germline gives CDR1 MNHEY, CDR2 SVGAGI. The CDR3 sequence: CASSTRAEQYF. CDR3 in DNA: TGTGCCAGCTCTACTAGGGCCGAGCAGTACTTC.

The gene calls are TRBV7-2 and TRBJ2-3; D remains unclear. The CDR3 loop spans 15 amino acids. The germline CDR1 and CDR2 sequences are SGHTA and FQGNSA. V lost 5 bases to trimming and J lost 0 bases, with 12 bases between them. As DNA, the CDR3 is TGTGCCAGCAGCATGATAGCAGCAAGCACAGATACGCAGTATTTT. Translating gives CASSMIAASTDTQYF.

This chain joins TRBV5-1 and TRBJ2-1; maybe TRBD2 (6 bases). Trimming left V 0 bases short and J 3 bases short, with 10 bases between. Germline CDR1 is SGHRS and CDR2 is YFSETQ. This CDR3 is 15 amino acids long. CDR3 protein: CASSLGLANYNEQFF. In DNA form, the CDR3 reads TGCGCCAGCAGCTTGGGGCTAGCGAACTACAATGAGCAGTTCTTC.

This clone was found once. The rearrangement links TRBV5-1 to TRBJ2-7; D gene uncertain. The CDR3 has 15 amino acids. Per germline, CDR1 SGHRS and CDR2 YFSETQ. Trimming removed 5 bases from V and 2 bases from J, with 17 bases in between. The DNA of the CDR3 is TGCGCCAGCAGTTATACCGGGTCTGACACCTACGAGCAGTACTTC. It translates to CASSYTGSDTYEQYF.

The chain has TRBV2 and TRBJ1-2; D is undetermined. CDR3 length: 11 residues. The germline CDR1 and CDR2 sequences are SNHLY and FYNNEI. The V gene lost 7 bases and the J gene lost 4 bases, with 7 bases spanning the gap. For the CDR3, the DNA is TGTGCCAGCAATGAGATCTATGGCTACACCTTC. Translated: CASNEIYGYTF.

V gene TRBV5-6 combines with J gene TRBJ2-7; TRBD1 matches 7 bases. Losses at the gene ends were 6 bases for V and 3 bases for J; bases not matched to a gene: 9. CDR3 size: 14 residues. CDR1 SGHDT and CDR2 YYEEEE come from the germline V gene. The CDR3, as DNA: TGTGCCAGCATTACCGGGACAGAGAGCTACGAGCAGTACTTC. Translated: CASITGTESYEQYF. Together with reference TRBV5-6 and TRBJ2-7, the CDR3 gives the full variable domain: DAGVTQSPTHLIKTRGQQVTLRCSPKSGHDTVSWYQQALGQGPQFIFQYYEEEERQRGNFPDRFSGHQFPNYSSELNVNALLLGDSALYLCASITGTESYEQYFGPGTRLTVT.

The chain carries TRBV19 and TRBJ1-3; D not resolved. Germline CDR1 LNHDA, CDR2 SQIVND (reference sequence). CDR3 length equals 13 residues. Trimming removed 2 bases from V and 4 bases from J, with 6 bases in between. The CDR3 coding sequence is TGTGCCAGTAGTATATCTAAAGGAAACACCATATATTTT. Translation gives CASSISKGNTIYF. Together with reference TRBV19 and TRBJ1-3, the CDR3 gives the full variable domain: DGGITQSPKYLFRKEGQNVTLSCEQNLNHDAMYWYRQDPGQGLRLIYYSQIVNDFQKGDIAEGYSVSREKKESFPLTVTSAQKNPTAFYLCASSISKGNTIYFGEGSWLTVV.

The chain recombines TRBV5-5 with TRBJ1-1; TRBD1 is a possible D gene (6 bases). The CDR3 extends over 13 amino acids. V lost 0 bases, J lost 7 bases, and 10 bases lay in between. Germline V CDR1 and CDR2: SGHKS, YYEKEE (reference sequence). CDR3 nucleotides: TGTGCCAGCAGCTTGGCAGGGGCCAGTGAAGCTTTCTTT. This translates into CASSLAGASEAFF.

The rearrangement uses TRBV5-4 and TRBJ2-2, with TRBD2 matching 7 bases. The trim removed 3 bases at V and 3 bases at J, leaving 11 bases unmatched. The CDR3 has 17 amino acids. Looked up from germline, CDR1 is SGHNT and CDR2 is YYREEE (reference sequence). The CDR3 protein is CASSSFQTSRDTGELFF. CDR3 coding DNA: TGTGCCAGCAGCTCATTTCAGACTAGCCGGGACACCGGGGAGCTGTTTTTT.

The V gene is TRBV7-9, the J gene TRBJ1-1; D possibly corresponds to TRBD1 (5 bases). V lost 1 base and J 4 bases, leaving 13 bases between the germline ends. Germline CDR1 SEHNR, CDR2 FQNEAQ (reference sequence). The CDR3 totals 15 residues. As DNA, the CDR3 is TGTGCCAGCAGCTTAGTGTCCGGGGCTGGCACTGAAGCTTTCTTT. Translation: CASSLVSGAGTEAFF.

The CDR3 region has the DNA TGTGCCAGCAGCTTTCCGCCAGGGGGGATCCGCAGGTATGGCTACACCTTC. This encodes CASSFPPGGIRRYGYTF. This chain uses TRBV5-6 with TRBJ1-2; TRBD1 agrees at 7 bases. Germline V gene lookup returns CDR1 SGHDT and CDR2 YYEEEE. V was clipped by 2 bases and J by 5 bases; unmatched bases: 15. There are 17 residues in the CDR3.

The chain is built from TRBV5-1 and TRBJ2-5; D remains unclear. The CDR3 extends over 13 amino acids. The V end lost 1 base, the J end lost 5 bases, and 9 bases lay between the germline ends. CDR1 is SGHRS, CDR2 YFSETQ, per germline. The CDR3 coding sequence is TGCGCCAGCAGCTTGTTGTATACGGAGACCCAGTACTTC. Encoded protein: CASSLLYTETQYF.

The chain uses TRBV10-3 and TRBJ2-1; the match to TRBD2 covers 11 bases. The CDR3 length is 16 residues. CDR1 is ENHRY and CDR2 is SYGVKD in the germline V gene. The V segment lost 9 bases and the J segment 6 bases; nucleotides outside the gene matches: 13. In DNA form, the CDR3 reads TGTGCCATAGGGGGGGGGACTACTAGCGGGAGCAATGAGCAGTTCTTC. This translates into CAIGGGTTSGSNEQFF.